The 30 T cell receptor beta chains listed next were all sequenced from one sample in a study of persistence of HIV-infected CD4 T cells. This nonspecific control used anti-CD3/anti-CD28 bead stimulation of CD4+ T cells. Sorting selected CD4+ T cells upregulating both CD40 ligand and CD69. The libraries were made with immunoSEQ version 4 in survey mode. TCRdb's table, derived via immunoSEQ multiplex PCR, lists solely in-frame clones and lacks some. The table shows roughly 35,000 clones, with approximately 86% occurring only once. Their target antigens are unknown. The sample here was CD4+ T cells sorted from PBMCs after roughly 17-hour stimulation, taken from a patient who received antiretroviral therapy. These receptors were taken from an adult man with HIV who was CMV-seropositive.

The V call is TRBV2, the J call TRBJ2-5; 16 bases line up with TRBD2. Germline CDR1 SNHLY, CDR2 FYNNEI. The ends lost 3 bases at V and 5 bases at J; junction bases unmatched: 3. The CDR3 loop spans 16 amino acids. The chain's CDR3 is CASSEMGLAGGETQYF. In DNA form, the CDR3 reads TGTGCCAGCAGTGAGATGGGACTAGCGGGAGGGGAGACCCAGTACTTC.

The J gene is TRBJ2-7, the V gene TRBV27; D remains unclear. The V end was cut by 4 bases, the J end by 5 bases, with 15 bases between. Germline V CDR1 and CDR2: MNHEY, SMNVEV (reference sequence). This CDR3 comprises 14 residues. CDR3 loop: CASSSTPSMDEQYF. CDR3 DNA sequence: TGTGCCAGCAGTTCAACCCCAAGCATGGACGAGCAGTACTTC.

The chain employs TRBV19 and TRBJ1-1; no reliable D call. The V gene's germline CDR1 is LNHDA and CDR2 SQIVND (reference sequence). Trimming took 6 bases from V and 9 from J, leaving 17 bases between them. This CDR3 comprises 13 residues. The DNA of the CDR3 is TGTGCCAGTAGCTATGAGGCCGCCGGGAAAGCTTTCTTT. As protein: CASSYEAAGKAFF. Together with reference TRBV19 and TRBJ1-1, the CDR3 gives the full variable domain: DGGITQSPKYLFRKEGQNVTLSCEQNLNHDAMYWYRQDPGQGLRLIYYSQIVNDFQKGDIAEGYSVSREKKESFPLTVTSAQKNPTAFYLCASSYEAAGKAFFGQGTRLTVV.

The V call is TRBV3-1 (or the pseudogene TRBV3-2), the J call TRBJ1-5; unclear D gene. The CDR3 extends over 16 amino acids. Per the germline V gene, CDR1 is LGHDT and CDR2 is YNNKEL (reference sequence). Trimming removed 1 base at V and 7 bases at J, with 17 bases between. In DNA, the CDR3 is TGTGCCAGCAGCCAAGGATATCCGGCGGAGGACCAGCCCCAGCATTTT. This gives the protein CASSQGYPAEDQPQHF.

In its sample, this clone was seen once. The chain carries TRBV29-1 and TRBJ2-3; the D gene is possibly TRBD1 (6 bases). Looked up from germline, CDR1 is SQVTM and CDR2 is ANQGSEA. V gave up 5 bases and J gave up 6 bases, with 15 bases separating them. This CDR3 has 13 amino acids. The CDR3 region is CSVQGFLRDTQYF. CDR3 DNA sequence: TGCAGCGTTCAGGGGTTTTTAAGGGATACGCAGTATTTT.

The J gene is TRBJ2-7, the V gene TRBV28; tentative D call: TRBD1 (5 bases). V lost 3 bases and J 3 bases, leaving 15 bases between the germline ends. Germline V gives CDR1 MDHEN, CDR2 SYDVKM. This CDR3 contains 15 residues. The CDR3 loop is CASSLGLSGLYEQYF. The CDR3 nucleotides read TGTGCCAGCAGTTTGGGGCTGTCGGGTCTCTACGAGCAGTACTTC.

The count of this clone is one. The rearrangement uses TRBV6-5 and TRBJ1-1; weak D call: TRBD1 (5 bases). CDR3 length: 13 amino acids. V gave up 4 bases and J gave up 7 bases, with 13 bases separating them. Per the germline V gene, CDR1 is MNHEY and CDR2 is SVGAGI. CDR3 amino acids: CASSFTRQIEAFF. In DNA, the CDR3 is TGTGCCAGCAGTTTCACAAGACAGATTGAAGCTTTCTTT.

V and J are TRBV27 and TRBJ2-7, with 8 bases lining up with TRBD2. The germline V gene has CDR1 MNHEY and CDR2 SMNVEV (reference sequence). This CDR3 is built from 16 residues. The trim removed 4 bases at V and 2 bases at J, leaving 10 bases unmatched. CDR3 region: CASSSWVPGGAYEQYF. The CDR3 nucleotides are TGTGCCAGCAGTTCCTGGGTGCCCGGGGGGGCCTACGAGCAGTACTTC.

This chain joins TRBV9 and TRBJ2-7; perhaps TRBD2 as D (6 bases). Germline CDR1 SGDLS, CDR2 YYNGEE. The CDR3 covers 16 residues. With 4 bases removed from V and 6 bases from J, the gap between germline ends came to 23 bases. The CDR3 is CASSPKLGLRLGEQYF. The DNA for the CDR3 is TGTGCCAGCAGCCCCAAATTGGGACTGCGGCTGGGCGAGCAGTACTTC.

This clone was seen only once. The chain carries TRBV19 and TRBJ1-6; tentatively, D is TRBD1 (5 bases). The CDR3 is 16 residues long. The germline V gene encodes CDR1 LNHDA and CDR2 SQIVND (reference sequence). Between the trimmed V and J ends, which lost 3 bases and 8 bases, there was a span of 17 bases. The CDR3 coding sequence is TGTGCCAGTAGTATTGTTAACCCCGGGGGGGATTCACCCCTCCACTTT. This translates into CASSIVNPGGDSPLHF.

The chain is built from TRBV6-5 and TRBJ1-4; D possibly corresponds to TRBD1 (5 bases). Germline CDR1 is MNHEY and CDR2 is SVGAGI. The length of the CDR3 is 15 residues. Trimming took 6 bases from V and 1 from J, leaving 12 bases between them. CDR3 region: CASSQPGGTNEKLFF. CDR3 DNA: TGTGCCAGCAGCCAACCTGGGGGAACTAATGAAAAACTGTTTTTT.

The genes are TRBV9 and TRBJ2-1; 8 bases map to TRBD1. From germline, CDR1 is SGDLS and CDR2 YYNGEE. CDR3 length: 15 amino acids. V gave up 2 bases and J gave up 4 bases; unmatched junction bases: 5. The CDR3 sequence: CASSVWTGTYNEQFF. The CDR3 nucleotides read TGTGCCAGCAGCGTGTGGACAGGGACGTACAATGAGCAGTTCTTC.

The chain uses TRBV6-5 and TRBJ2-1, with 8 nucleotides matching TRBD1. With V trimmed by 7 bases and J by 6 bases, 8 bases remained unmatched. This CDR3 is 14 amino acids long. In germline, CDR1 is MNHEY, CDR2 SVGAGI. Here the CDR3 DNA reads TGTGCCAGCACCCTCGGACAGGGTGCCAATGAGCAGTTCTTC. Its protein is CASTLGQGANEQFF.

This clone appeared once. The V and J genes are TRBV30 and TRBJ1-2, with 7 bases aligning to TRBD1. Germline V lookup: CDR1 GTSNPN, CDR2 SVGIG (reference sequence). Trimming at V came to 4 bases and at J to 4 bases, leaving 9 bases not matched to a gene. This CDR3 comprises 14 residues. As DNA, the CDR3 is TGTGCCTGGACCTCCGGACAGGTTCCCTATGGCTACACCTTC. Its protein product is CAWTSGQVPYGYTF.

The rearrangement joins TRBV10-3 to TRBJ1-1; D possibly corresponds to TRBD1 (6 bases). CDR3 size: 16 residues. Per the germline V gene, CDR1 is ENHRY and CDR2 is SYGVKD. The V gene lost 3 bases and the J gene lost 3 bases, with 17 bases spanning the gap. The chain's CDR3 is CAISDTGGRGHTEAFF. The CDR3 DNA is TGTGCCATCAGTGACACCGGGGGCCGTGGTCACACTGAAGCTTTCTTT.

V is TRBV5-1 and J is TRBJ2-2; tentative D call: TRBD1 (6 bases). Germline V gene sequence: CDR1 SGHRS, CDR2 YFSETQ. This CDR3 region has 15 residues. V gave up 1 base and J gave up 2 bases, with 9 bases separating them. CDR3 protein: CASSLQTGNTGELFF. In DNA, the CDR3 is TGCGCCAGCAGCTTGCAGACAGGAAACACCGGGGAGCTGTTTTTT.

The genes are TRBV5-1 and TRBJ2-5; the match to TRBD1 covers 9 bases. V shed 5 bases and J 3 bases; nucleotides not matched to a gene: 5. In germline, CDR1 is SGHRS, CDR2 YFSETQ. The CDR3 runs 14 residues. The CDR3 is CASSTDRGEETQYF. CDR3 bases: TGCGCCAGCAGTACAGACAGGGGGGAAGAGACCCAGTACTTC. The full variable domain, with the rest looked up from reference TRBV5-1 and TRBJ2-5, is KAGVTQTPRYLIKTRGQQVTLSCSPISGHRSVSWYQQTPGQGLQFLFEYFSETQRNKGNFPGRFSGRQFSNSRSEMNVSTLELGDSALYLCASSTDRGEETQYFGPGTRLLVL.

This chain connects TRBV10-3 to TRBJ2-3, with D perhaps matching TRBD2 (7 bases). The CDR3 covers 13 residues. CDR1 and CDR2 (germline): ENHRY, SYGVKD. The germline V and J ends were trimmed by 11 bases and 0 bases, with 12 bases remaining between them. CDR3 protein: CAVGGGSTDTQYF. CDR3 in DNA: TGTGCCGTAGGGGGGGGTAGCACAGATACGCAGTATTTT.

This sequence joins TRBV5-5 and TRBJ1-1; possible D gene TRBD1, 6 bases. CDR1 and CDR2 from the germline V gene are SGHKS and YYEKEE (reference sequence). The ends were cut back, 0 bases at V and 0 bases at J, with 12 bases in the middle. This CDR3 has 16 residues. The CDR3, as DNA: TGTGCCAGCAGCTTGGACGGACAGCGGATGAACACTGAAGCTTTCTTT. Translated, it gives CASSLDGQRMNTEAFF.

The V and J genes are TRBV6-5 and TRBJ1-2, with 7 bases identical to TRBD1. Trimming cost V 2 bases and J 5 bases; bases outside gene matches: 5. The CDR3 extends over 14 amino acids. Germline loops: CDR1 MNHEY, CDR2 SVGAGI. The CDR3 loop is CASSYRDRGYGYTF. DNA for the CDR3: TGTGCCAGCAGTTACCGGGACAGAGGTTATGGCTACACCTTC.

V and J are TRBV5-1 and TRBJ2-3, with D possibly TRBD2 on 5 matching bases. The CDR3 totals 15 residues. The V gene's germline CDR1 is SGHRS and CDR2 YFSETQ. With 5 bases removed from V and 3 bases from J, the gap between germline ends came to 16 bases. CDR3 amino acids: CASRPGRGRTDTQYF. The DNA of the CDR3 is TGCGCCAGCAGACCCGGACGGGGTCGAACAGATACGCAGTATTTT.

The chain recombines TRBV6-5 with TRBJ1-6, with 10 nucleotides matching TRBD1. Germline trimming cut 6 bases from V and 9 bases from J; bases unmatched to any gene: 8. This CDR3 comprises 15 residues. The germline V gene encodes CDR1 MNHEY and CDR2 SVGAGI. The CDR3 sequence: CASRAGQGLISPLHF. CDR3 bases: TGTGCCAGCAGAGCGGGACAGGGGTTAATTTCACCCCTCCACTTT.

The rearrangement links TRBV4-1 to TRBJ2-5; TRBD1 agrees at 9 bases. Germline V lookup: CDR1 MGHRA, CDR2 YSYEKL. The CDR3 spans 15 residues. V dropped 4 bases and J dropped 4; count of bases not matched to a gene: 7. The CDR3 sequence is CASSRRDRVPETQYF. CDR3 bases: TGCGCCAGCAGCCGCCGGGACAGGGTTCCAGAGACCCAGTACTTC.

The chain is built from TRBV5-1 and TRBJ1-4; weak D call: TRBD1 (6 bases). CDR1 SGHRS and CDR2 YFSETQ come from the germline V gene. The ends were cut back, 5 bases at V and 5 bases at J, with 13 bases in the middle. The CDR3 sequence is 14 residues long. The CDR3 loop is CASSSGTYNEKLFF. The CDR3 nucleotides are TGCGCCAGCAGTTCCGGGACATACAATGAAAAACTGTTTTTT.

The chain links TRBV19 to TRBJ2-3; the D gene is possibly TRBD2 (5 bases). This CDR3 is 14 amino acids long. Trimming cost V 4 bases and J 4 bases, with 12 bases left between them. Germline CDR1 LNHDA, CDR2 SQIVND (reference sequence). CDR3 nucleotide sequence: TGTGCCAGTAGTACTTCTTGGCGGGCAGATACGCAGTATTTT. It is translated as CASSTSWRADTQYF.

The V call is TRBV7-8, the J call TRBJ1-2, with D hard to call. The CDR3 covers 16 residues. V was trimmed by 0 bases and J by 4 bases, leaving 15 bases between them. Germline lookup yields CDR1 SGHVS and CDR2 FQNEAQ. The CDR3 here is CASSLALGRGPYGYTF. The DNA for the CDR3 is TGTGCCAGCAGCTTAGCCTTGGGCCGAGGGCCCTATGGCTACACCTTC.

This chain connects TRBV18 to TRBJ2-3; 14 bases are a match to TRBD2. J gave up 1 base and V 4 bases, and 4 bases lay outside the gene matches. This CDR3 is 17 amino acids long. Germline CDR1 reads KGHSH; CDR2 reads LQKENI. In DNA form, the CDR3 reads TGTGCCAGCTCACTGGGGACTAGCGGGAGTGGCACAGATACGCAGTATTTT. It yields the protein CASSLGTSGSGTDTQYF.

This clone has a single count. The chain has TRBV30 and TRBJ1-3, with a tentative D call TRBD1 (6 bases). With 4 bases removed from V and 4 bases from J, the gap between germline ends came to 20 bases. Germline loops: CDR1 GTSNPN, CDR2 SVGIG (reference sequence). This CDR3 is 16 amino acids long. The CDR3 loop reads CAWTQGSSFAGNTIYF. The CDR3 bases are TGTGCCTGGACCCAGGGGAGTAGTTTCGCGGGAAACACCATATATTTT.

V is TRBV12-3 or TRBV12-4 and J is TRBJ1-2; D is ambiguous. The CDR3 extends over 12 amino acids. V was clipped by 6 bases and J by 3 bases, with 8 bases between them. This chain's CDR3 is CASSPHYYGYTF. In DNA form, the CDR3 reads TGTGCCAGCAGCCCGCACTACTATGGCTACACCTTC.

The chain employs TRBV3-1 (or the pseudogene TRBV3-2) and TRBJ2-7; D ambiguous. V shed 4 bases and J shed 4 bases, with 5 bases lying between them. Germline V gene lookup returns CDR1 LGHDT and CDR2 YNNKEL (reference sequence). This CDR3 has 11 amino acids. The CDR3 nucleotides are TGTGCCAGCAGCCGTGTTTACGAGCAGTACTTC. As protein: CASSRVYEQYF.